The sequence of this T cell receptor beta chain was determined in a study of blood T cell repertoires in COVID-19. The CDR3 covers 14 residues. Trimming removed 8 bases from V and 4 bases from J; junction bases left unmatched: 9. The data were produced by immunoSEQ multiplex PCR, yet TCRdb's version contains in-frame clones alone and is incomplete. The table lists about 250,000 clones, about nine tenths of them singletons, with about a sixth in the top ten. Participants were aged roughly 18 to 89 years from roughly 26 US areas. Symptom resolution, clearance, or two negative PCRs marked the recovered donors of Cohort 3.

The J gene is TRBJ2-3, the V gene TRBV23-1; 7 bases line up with TRBD1. TRBV23-1 is reported as an ORF; its role is uncertain. This receptor was taken from a man between 18 and 35 years old who had recovered from COVID-19. The sequencing sample was made of PBMCs or T cells enriched from blood (not recorded which). The CDR3 here is CASLQGHTADTQYF. The CDR3 DNA follows: TGCGCCAGCTTACAGGGGCACACCGCAGATACGCAGTATTTT.